What follows are 3 T cell receptor beta chains derived from one specimen sequenced in a study of blood T cell repertoires in COVID-19 (dated by TCRdb to about 2020). Libraries came from the immunoSEQ multiplex PCR assay. TCRdb stores this immuneACCESS table with in-frame sequences only. Part of the clones is absent; in the studies checked, under half of the shortfall reflects unresolved V genes, and no reason is known for the rest. Here the sample has 200,000 to 250,000 clones; 70% to 85% occur a single time. Together, the top ten hold more than 3% of the sample. Sequences were obtained from PBMCs or T cells enriched from blood (not recorded which). These receptors were collected from a woman aged 55-70 years who had recovered from COVID-19.

This sequence joins TRBV19 and TRBJ1-2, with D possibly being TRBD1 (6 bases). Germline loops: CDR1 LNHDA, CDR2 SQIVND (reference sequence). V gave up 5 bases and J gave up 6 bases, with 10 bases separating them. The CDR3 length is 12 residues. CDR3 region: CASSFRTDGYTF. In DNA form, the CDR3 reads TGTGCCAGTAGTTTTCGGACAGATGGCTACACCTTC.

The V and J genes are TRBV10-2 and TRBJ2-2, with 10 positions matching TRBD1. CDR3 length: 16 amino acids. V lost 2 bases, J lost 6 bases, and 6 bases stayed unmatched. Germline CDR1 reads WSHSY; CDR2 reads SAAADI. The CDR3 region has the DNA TGCGCCAGCAGTGAGGGGTGGGACAGGGGACCCGGGGAGCTGTTTTTT. Amino acids: CASSEGWDRGPGELFF.

The J gene is TRBJ2-4, the V gene TRBV2, with TRBD2 as a possible D gene (5 bases). CDR1 and CDR2 (germline): SNHLY, FYNNEI. Trimming removed 1 base at V and 4 bases at J, with 5 bases between. This CDR3 has 13 residues. The CDR3 DNA reads TGTGCCAGCAGTGAAGGGGAGAAAAACATTCAGTACTTC. As protein: CASSEGEKNIQYF.